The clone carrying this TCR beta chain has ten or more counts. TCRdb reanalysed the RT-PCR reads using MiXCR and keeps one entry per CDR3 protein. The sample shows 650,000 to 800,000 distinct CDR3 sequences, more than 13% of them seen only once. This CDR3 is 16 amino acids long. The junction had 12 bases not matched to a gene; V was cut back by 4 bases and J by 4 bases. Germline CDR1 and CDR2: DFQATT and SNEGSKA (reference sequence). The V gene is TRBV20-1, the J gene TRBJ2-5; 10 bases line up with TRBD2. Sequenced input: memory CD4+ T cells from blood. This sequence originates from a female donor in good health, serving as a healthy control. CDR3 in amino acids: CSAMDLEREGGETQYF. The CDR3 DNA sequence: TGCAGTGCTATGGATCTTGAGCGGGAGGGCGGAGAGACCCAGTACTTC.